Presented here are 27 T cell receptor beta chains from one specimen sequenced in a study of blood T cells in healthy people across ages. Together with a sample-barcoded 5' primer, a J-beta primer mix was included in a second PCR lasting about 6 to 11 cycles. TCRdb re-called the 5' RACE reads with MiXCR, one entry per CDR3 protein. The table lists roughly 700,000 distinct CDR3 sequences, approximately 49% of them singletons. Sequenced: blood. These receptors were obtained from a woman in her fifties or sixties in good health.

Remarks on this clonotype: The junction departs from germline at one end; a sequencing error may be responsible. The chain combines TRBV4-1 with TRBJ2-1, with 13 positions matching TRBD2. Germline V gives CDR1 MGHRA, CDR2 YSYEKL. CDR3 length equals 17 residues. The CDR3 is CASSQLGTSGARNVQFF. The CDR3 DNA follows: TGCGCCAGCAGCCAACTAGGGACTAGCGGGGCCCGCAATGTGCAGTTCTTC.

Concerning this clonotype itself: The junction and the germline gene differ at one end; a read error may be behind it. The rearrangement joins TRBV3-1 to TRBJ2-1; D possibly corresponds to TRBD1 (6 bases). Germline loops: CDR1 LGHDT, CDR2 YNNKEL (reference sequence). This CDR3 region has 16 residues. The CDR3 is CASSHTGQTSYSEQFF. The CDR3 nucleotides are TGTGCCAGCAGTCACACAGGGCAAACCTCCTACAGTGAGCAGTTCTTC.

J is TRBJ2-1 and V is TRBV7-2; 14 nucleotides line up with TRBD2. The CDR3 is 16 amino acids. Trimming took 5 bases from V and 7 from J; bases not matched to a gene: 7. CDR1 and CDR2 (germline): SGHTA, FQGNSA. The CDR3, as DNA: TGTGCCAGCAGCCAGACTAGCGGGAGGGCCAAGAATGAGCAGTTCTTC. It translates to CASSQTSGRAKNEQFF.

A few counts support this clonotype. The CDR3 DNA reads as TGTGCCAGCAGTTTAGTCGGACAGGGGACGTACGGCTACACCTTC. Protein sequence: CASSLVGQGTYGYTF. The chain links TRBV12-3 or TRBV12-4 to TRBJ1-2; 9 bases fit TRBD1. CDR3 length equals 15 residues. V lost 1 base to trimming and J lost 8 bases; unmatched junction nucleotides: 8.

The V call is TRBV20-1, the J call TRBJ2-1; TRBD2 might be the D (6 bases). Germline loops: CDR1 DFQATT, CDR2 SNEGSKA (reference sequence). The CDR3 has 17 residues. Trimming removed 2 bases at V and 7 bases at J, with 24 bases between. CDR3 region: CSARHLFSGSTGNEQFF. CDR3 coding DNA: TGCAGTGCTAGACATCTTTTTAGCGGCTCAACTGGGAATGAGCAGTTCTTC.

This clonotype occurred a few times. This sequence joins TRBV11-2 and TRBJ2-7, with D perhaps matching TRBD2 (5 bases). The J call could be wrong; TRBJ2-5 is a better fit for the DNA end. Germline assignment: CDR1 SGHAT and CDR2 FQNNGV. CDR3 length: 15 amino acids. The CDR3 DNA sequence: TGTGCCAGCAGCTTAGTTCAAGGACTCGGTGAGACCCAGTACTTC. Translating it yields CASSLVQGLGETQYF.

This clonotype was observed a few times. J is TRBJ1-1 and V is TRBV3-1, with D possibly being TRBD1 (5 bases). The germline V gene encodes CDR1 LGHDT and CDR2 YNNKEL (reference sequence). The CDR3 runs to 14 residues. V gave up 6 bases and J gave up 1 base, with 12 bases separating them. The CDR3 nucleotides are TGTGCCAGCAGACTCGAAGGGGCGAACACTGAAGCTTTCTTT. Amino acids: CASRLEGANTEAFF.

This clonotype was counted at least ten times. The chain uses TRBV5-1 and TRBJ2-7; D is ambiguous. The CDR3 extends over 12 amino acids. V lost 5 bases and J 3 bases, leaving 9 bases between the germline ends. Germline-derived CDR1 and CDR2 are SGHRS and YFSETQ. Here the CDR3 reads CASSSSFYEQYF. CDR3 nucleotide sequence: TGCGCCAGCAGTTCCAGCTTCTACGAGCAGTACTTC.

The CDR3 DNA follows: TGTGCCATCAGTGAGTCCAGTAGGCAGGGAGAGACCCAGTACTTC. Its protein is CAISESSRQGETQYF. The chain couples TRBV10-3 to TRBJ2-5; D may be TRBD1 (5 bases). The CDR3 sequence is 15 residues long. CDR1 and CDR2 (germline): ENHRY, SYGVKD. V was clipped by 0 bases and J by 4 bases, with 12 bases between them.

With regard to this clonotype: One junction end does not reproduce the germline sequence, and a read error may be involved. The chain carries TRBV7-2 and TRBJ2-7, with unresolved D. The germline CDR1 and CDR2 sequences are SGHTA and FQGNSA. The CDR3 is made up of 15 amino acids. CDR3 residues: CASSLGQWGSYGQYF. Here the CDR3 DNA reads TGTGCCAGCAGCTTGGGTCAGTGGGGTTCCTACGGGCAGTACTTC.

The chain is built from TRBV5-5 and TRBJ2-7; 8 bases align to TRBD1. This CDR3 region has 14 residues. V lost 4 bases, J lost 3 bases, and 6 bases stayed unmatched. Germline CDR1 reads SGHKS; CDR2 reads YYEKEE (reference sequence). CDR3 sequence: CASSLEGQGYEQYF. The CDR3, as DNA: TGTGCCAGCAGCCTTGAAGGACAGGGCTACGAGCAGTACTTC.

This clonotype was observed a handful of times. The rearrangement uses TRBV5-1 and TRBJ2-3; D is unresolved. From germline, CDR1 is SGHRS and CDR2 YFSETQ. This CDR3 comprises 17 residues. Trimming removed 4 bases at V and 0 bases at J, with 18 bases between. In DNA, the CDR3 is TGCGCCAGCAGCCTCCCAACGGAAACCGCTAGCACAGATACGCAGTATTTT. This sequence encodes CASSLPTETASTDTQYF.

This sequence joins TRBV11-3 and TRBJ1-4, with D hard to call. V gave up 5 bases and J gave up 10 bases, with 14 bases separating them. Per the germline V gene, CDR1 is SGHNT and CDR2 is YENEEA. The CDR3 is made up of 13 amino acids. CDR3 loop: CASSIRSGGKLFF. DNA of the CDR3: TGTGCCAGCAGCATTCGCTCGGGCGGAAAACTGTTTTTT.

The rearrangement joins TRBV20-1 to TRBJ2-3; 8 bases are a match to TRBD2. The CDR3 totals 14 residues. Trimming took 5 bases from V and 3 from J; bases not matched to a gene: 7. The germline V gene encodes CDR1 DFQATT and CDR2 SNEGSKA (reference sequence). CDR3 residues: CSAASGRGTDTQYF. The DNA of the CDR3 is TGCAGTGCTGCAAGCGGGAGAGGGACAGATACGCAGTATTTT.

This chain joins TRBV7-3 and TRBJ2-1, with 9 positions matching TRBD2. The J call is in doubt because the DNA end fits TRBJ2-7 better. The CDR3 covers 15 residues. Germline V lookup: CDR1 SGHTA, CDR2 FQGTGA. The CDR3 DNA reads as TGTGCCAGCTCGCCCGCGGGAGGGCCGGACAATGAGCAGTACTTC. Its protein is CASSPAGGPDNEQYF.

This chain connects TRBV29-1 to TRBJ2-1; D not certain. This CDR3 comprises 12 residues. Germline loops: CDR1 SQVTM, CDR2 ANQGSEA. V lost 3 bases to trimming and J lost 5 bases, with 8 bases between them. The CDR3, as DNA: TGCAGCGTTGAGCAACGCGACAATGAGCAGTTCTTC. Its protein is CSVEQRDNEQFF.

The rearrangement joins TRBV7-2 to TRBJ2-7; 7 bases line up with TRBD1. The germline CDR1 and CDR2 sequences are SGHTA and FQGNSA. V lost 4 bases and J lost 2; bases outside the gene matches: 5. This CDR3 has 14 residues. The CDR3 DNA sequence: TGTGCCAGCAGCTCCGACAGGGTCCCCTACGAGCAGTACTTC. This translates into CASSSDRVPYEQYF.

J is TRBJ2-3 and V is TRBV12-3 or TRBV12-4; 9 nucleotides agree with TRBD2. The V gene end was trimmed by 3 bases and the J gene end by 5 bases; junction bases not matched to a gene: 3. There are 14 residues in the CDR3. The CDR3 here is CASSFASGVDTQYF. For the CDR3, the DNA is TGTGCCAGCAGTTTCGCTAGCGGGGTAGATACGCAGTATTTT.

J is TRBJ2-1 and V is TRBV4-3; 9 bases line up with TRBD1. CDR1 and CDR2 (germline): LGHNA, YSLEER. V gave up 0 bases and J gave up 4 bases; unmatched junction bases: 7. CDR3 length: 17 amino acids. Here the CDR3 DNA reads TGCGCCAGCAGCCAAGATCCCGACGGGACAGGGTACAATGAGCAGTTCTTC. Encoded protein: CASSQDPDGTGYNEQFF.

This chain links TRBV4-1 with TRBJ2-1; D possibly uses TRBD1 or TRBD2 (5 bases each). The V end was cut by 1 base, the J end by 3 bases, with 13 bases between. This CDR3 comprises 16 residues. Germline CDR1 MGHRA, CDR2 YSYEKL. The CDR3 reads CASSQVGTTIYNEQFF. The CDR3 DNA reads TGCGCCAGCAGCCAAGTCGGGACCACAATCTACAATGAGCAGTTCTTC.

The V and J genes are TRBV20-1 and TRBJ2-1; TRBD2 agrees at 8 bases. From germline, CDR1 is DFQATT and CDR2 SNEGSKA (reference sequence). V shed 5 bases, J shed 7 bases, and the junction held 10 bases outside the gene matches. The CDR3 sequence is 14 residues long. CDR3 sequence: CSAVPAGVWNEQFF. DNA for the CDR3: TGCAGTGCTGTCCCAGCGGGAGTGTGGAATGAGCAGTTCTTC.

This clonotype was detected only once. The rearrangement links TRBV7-3 to TRBJ2-1; unclear D gene. Trimming left V 2 bases short and J 9 bases short, with 11 bases between. Germline V gives CDR1 SGHTA, CDR2 FQGTGA. This CDR3 has 13 residues. The CDR3 DNA is TGTGCCAGCAGCTTAGCGGTCCGTGGTGAGCAGTTCTTC. Translation: CASSLAVRGEQFF.

The J gene is TRBJ1-1, the V gene TRBV10-3; no clear D gene. CDR3 length: 17 residues. The germline V and J ends were trimmed by 0 bases and 1 base, with 15 bases remaining between them. CDR1 is ENHRY, CDR2 SYGVKD, per germline. The CDR3 nucleotides are TGTGCCATCAGTGAGTCAAGTAACGGGGTGACGAACACTGAAGCTTTCTTT. Translating it yields CAISESSNGVTNTEAFF.

This clonotype was detected a few times. The chain recombines TRBV6-5 with TRBJ2-7; D gene unclear. CDR1 and CDR2 (germline): MNHEY, SVGAGI. V was trimmed by 0 bases and J by 6 bases, leaving 12 bases between them. This CDR3 has 14 residues. The CDR3 spells CASSYSTPKGEQYF. The CDR3, as DNA: TGTGCCAGCAGTTACTCGACACCGAAGGGCGAGCAGTACTTC.

This rearrangement joins TRBV15 to TRBJ2-1; perhaps TRBD2 as D (6 bases). The CDR3 covers 15 residues. Trimming shortened V by 5 bases and J by 8 bases, and 19 bases separated the two germline ends. The germline V gene has CDR1 LNHNV and CDR2 YYDKDF (reference sequence). The CDR3 nucleotides read TGTGCCACCAGCCGGCGCGGGATGGGGTTCGATGAGCAGTTCTTC. Protein sequence: CATSRRGMGFDEQFF.

The sample holds a few counts of this clonotype. The chain has TRBV24-1 and TRBJ1-2, with D possibly matching TRBD1 (6 bases). Trimming stripped 11 bases from V and 9 bases from J, with 15 bases between. Germline assignment: CDR1 KGHDR and CDR2 SFDVKD. This CDR3 region has 11 residues. The CDR3 sequence is CASSRDNSYTF. The CDR3 DNA follows: TGTGCCAGCTCCCGGGACAACAGCTACACCTTC.

A single count supports this clonotype. The chain combines TRBV6-2 or TRBV6-3 with TRBJ1-2; a weak D match, TRBD1 (5 bases). Germline V gives CDR1 MNHEY, CDR2 SVGEGT. With 7 bases removed from V and 2 bases from J, the gap between germline ends came to 11 bases. This CDR3 is 13 amino acids long. The CDR3 nucleotides are TGTGCCAGCAACATCAGGGCGAACTATGGCTACACCTTC. Its protein is CASNIRANYGYTF.